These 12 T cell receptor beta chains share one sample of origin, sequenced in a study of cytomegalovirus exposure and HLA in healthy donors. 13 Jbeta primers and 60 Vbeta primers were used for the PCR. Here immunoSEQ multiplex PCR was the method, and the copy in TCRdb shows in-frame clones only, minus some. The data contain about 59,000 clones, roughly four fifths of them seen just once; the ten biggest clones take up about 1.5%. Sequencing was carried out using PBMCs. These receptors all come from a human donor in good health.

CDR3 DNA sequence: TGTGCCAGCAGGCCCTGGACAGGGGTTAATGAAAAACTGTTTTTT. Protein product: CASRPWTGVNEKLFF. J is TRBJ1-4 and V is TRBV2; 9 bases agree with TRBD1. This CDR3 contains 15 residues. Germline CDR1 reads SNHLY; CDR2 reads FYNNEI. Trimming removed 6 bases from V and 4 bases from J; junction bases left unmatched: 6.

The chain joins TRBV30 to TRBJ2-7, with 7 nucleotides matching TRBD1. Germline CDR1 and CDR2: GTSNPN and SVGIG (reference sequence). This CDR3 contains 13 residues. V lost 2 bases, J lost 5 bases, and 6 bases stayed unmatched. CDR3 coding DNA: TGTGCCTGGAGTCTCGACAGGGACCACGAGCAGTACTTC. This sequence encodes CAWSLDRDHEQYF.

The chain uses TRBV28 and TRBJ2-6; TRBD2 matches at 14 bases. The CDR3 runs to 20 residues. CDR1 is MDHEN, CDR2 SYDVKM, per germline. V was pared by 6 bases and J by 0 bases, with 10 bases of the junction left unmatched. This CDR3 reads CASSDNLGLAGVSGANVLTF. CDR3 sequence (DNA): TGTGCCAGCAGCGATAACCTGGGACTAGCGGGGGTCTCTGGGGCCAACGTCCTGACTTTC.

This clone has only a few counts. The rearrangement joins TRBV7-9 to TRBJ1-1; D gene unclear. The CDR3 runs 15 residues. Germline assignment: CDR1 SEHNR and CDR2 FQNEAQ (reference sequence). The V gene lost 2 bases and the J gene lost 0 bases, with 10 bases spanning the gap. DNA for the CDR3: TGTGCCAGCAGCTTACTTGGTGGAGTGAACACTGAAGCTTTCTTT. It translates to CASSLLGGVNTEAFF.

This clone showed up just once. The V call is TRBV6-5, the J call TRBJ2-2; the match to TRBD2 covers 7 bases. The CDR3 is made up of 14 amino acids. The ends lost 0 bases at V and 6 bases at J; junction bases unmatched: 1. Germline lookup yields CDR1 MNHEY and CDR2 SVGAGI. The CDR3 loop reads CASSYSGGSGELFF. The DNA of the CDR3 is TGTGCCAGCAGTTACTCGGGGGGGTCCGGGGAGCTGTTTTTT.

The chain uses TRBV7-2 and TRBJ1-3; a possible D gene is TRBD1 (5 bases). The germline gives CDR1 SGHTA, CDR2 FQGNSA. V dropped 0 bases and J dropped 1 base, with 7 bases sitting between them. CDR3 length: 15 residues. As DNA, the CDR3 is TGTGCCAGCAGCTTAGCGGGGGGGTCTGGAAACACCATATATTTT. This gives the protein CASSLAGGSGNTIYF.

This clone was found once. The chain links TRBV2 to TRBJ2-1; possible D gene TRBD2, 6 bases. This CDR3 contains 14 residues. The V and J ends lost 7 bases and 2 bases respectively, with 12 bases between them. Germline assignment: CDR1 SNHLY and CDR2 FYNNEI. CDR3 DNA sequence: TGTGCCAGCACTGGGGGAGGCCCCTACAATGAGCAGTTCTTC. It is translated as CASTGGGPYNEQFF.

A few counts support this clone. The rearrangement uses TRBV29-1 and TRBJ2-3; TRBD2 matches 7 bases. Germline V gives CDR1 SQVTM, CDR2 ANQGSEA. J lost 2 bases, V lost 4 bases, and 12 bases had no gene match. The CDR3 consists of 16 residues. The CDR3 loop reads CSVGAARGGYTDTQYF. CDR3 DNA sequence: TGCAGCGTTGGGGCGGCGCGCGGGGGATACACAGATACGCAGTATTTT.

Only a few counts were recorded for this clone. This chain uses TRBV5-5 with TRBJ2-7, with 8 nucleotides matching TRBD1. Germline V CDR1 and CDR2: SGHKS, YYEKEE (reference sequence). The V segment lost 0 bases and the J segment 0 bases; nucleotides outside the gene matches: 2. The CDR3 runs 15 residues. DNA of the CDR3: TGTGCCAGCAGCTTGGGGACAGGGAGCTCCTACGAGCAGTACTTC. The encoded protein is CASSLGTGSSYEQYF.

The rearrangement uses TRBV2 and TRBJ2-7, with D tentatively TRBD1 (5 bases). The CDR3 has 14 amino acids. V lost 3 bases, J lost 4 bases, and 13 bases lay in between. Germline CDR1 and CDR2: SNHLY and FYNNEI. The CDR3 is CASSDRAYSYEQYF. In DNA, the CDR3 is TGTGCCAGCAGTGACAGGGCTTATTCTTACGAGCAGTACTTC.

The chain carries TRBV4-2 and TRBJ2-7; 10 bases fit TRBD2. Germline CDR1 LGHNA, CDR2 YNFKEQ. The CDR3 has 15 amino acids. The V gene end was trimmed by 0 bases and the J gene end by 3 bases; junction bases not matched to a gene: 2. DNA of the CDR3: TGTGCCAGCAGCCAAGAAGCGGGGGGGCACTACGAGCAGTACTTC. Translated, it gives CASSQEAGGHYEQYF.

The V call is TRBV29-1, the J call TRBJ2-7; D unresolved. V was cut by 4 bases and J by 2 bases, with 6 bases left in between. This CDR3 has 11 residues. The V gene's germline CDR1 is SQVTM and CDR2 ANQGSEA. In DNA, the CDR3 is TGCAGCGTTGGAATAGCCTACGAGCAGTACTTC. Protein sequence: CSVGIAYEQYF.